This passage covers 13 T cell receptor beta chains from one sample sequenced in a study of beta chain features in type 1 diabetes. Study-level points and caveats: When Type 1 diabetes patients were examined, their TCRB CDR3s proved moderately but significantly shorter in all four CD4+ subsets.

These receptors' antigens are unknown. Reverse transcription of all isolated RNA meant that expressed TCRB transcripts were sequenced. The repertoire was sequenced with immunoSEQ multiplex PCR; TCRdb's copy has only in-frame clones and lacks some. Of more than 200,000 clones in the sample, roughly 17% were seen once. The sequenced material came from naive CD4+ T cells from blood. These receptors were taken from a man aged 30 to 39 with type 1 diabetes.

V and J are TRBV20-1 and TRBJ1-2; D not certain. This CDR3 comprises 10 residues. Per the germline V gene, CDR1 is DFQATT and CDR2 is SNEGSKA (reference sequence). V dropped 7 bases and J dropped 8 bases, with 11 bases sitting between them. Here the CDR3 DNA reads TGCAGTGGTAAAGAGGACGGCTACACCTTC. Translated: CSGKEDGYTF.

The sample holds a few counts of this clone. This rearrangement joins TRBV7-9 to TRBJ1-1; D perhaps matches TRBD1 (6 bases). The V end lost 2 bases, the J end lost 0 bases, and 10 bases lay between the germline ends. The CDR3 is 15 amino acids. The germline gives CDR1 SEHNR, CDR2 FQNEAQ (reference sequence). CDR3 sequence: CASSLRGTLNTEAFF. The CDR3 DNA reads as TGTGCCAGCAGCTTAAGGGGGACACTGAACACTGAAGCTTTCTTT.

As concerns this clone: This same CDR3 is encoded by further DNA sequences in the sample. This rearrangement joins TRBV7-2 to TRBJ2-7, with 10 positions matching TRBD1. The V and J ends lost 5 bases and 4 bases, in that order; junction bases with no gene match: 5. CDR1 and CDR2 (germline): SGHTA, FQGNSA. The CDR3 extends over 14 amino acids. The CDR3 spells CASSPRQGAYEQYF. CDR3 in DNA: TGTGCCAGCAGCCCGAGACAGGGGGCTTACGAGCAGTACTTC.

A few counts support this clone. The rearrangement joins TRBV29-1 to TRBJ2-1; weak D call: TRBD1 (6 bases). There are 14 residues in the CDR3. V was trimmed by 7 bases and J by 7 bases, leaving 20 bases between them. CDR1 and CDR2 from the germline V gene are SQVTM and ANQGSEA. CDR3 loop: CSGAGVMVVNEQFF. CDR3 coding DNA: TGCAGCGGTGCAGGGGTAATGGTAGTGAATGAGCAGTTCTTC.

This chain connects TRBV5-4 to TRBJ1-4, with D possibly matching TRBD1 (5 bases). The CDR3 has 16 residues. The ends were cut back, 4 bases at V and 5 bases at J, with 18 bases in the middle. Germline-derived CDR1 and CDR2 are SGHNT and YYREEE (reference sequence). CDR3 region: CASSPGLAGINEKLFF. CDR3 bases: TGTGCCAGCAGCCCCGGCCTAGCAGGGATAAATGAAAAACTGTTTTTT.

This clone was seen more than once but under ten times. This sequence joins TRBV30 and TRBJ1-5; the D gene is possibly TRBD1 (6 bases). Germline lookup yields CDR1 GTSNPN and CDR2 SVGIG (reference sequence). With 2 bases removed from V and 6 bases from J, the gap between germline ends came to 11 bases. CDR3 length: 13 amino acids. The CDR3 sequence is CAWSSGGGQPQHF. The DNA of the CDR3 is TGTGCCTGGAGTTCCGGGGGCGGTCAGCCCCAGCATTTT.

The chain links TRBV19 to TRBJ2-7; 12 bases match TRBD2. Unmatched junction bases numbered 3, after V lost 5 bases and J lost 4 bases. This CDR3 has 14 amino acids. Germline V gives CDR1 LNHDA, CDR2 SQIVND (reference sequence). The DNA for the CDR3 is TGTGCCAGTAGTTCCGGACTAGCGGGGTACGAGCAGTACTTC. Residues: CASSSGLAGYEQYF.

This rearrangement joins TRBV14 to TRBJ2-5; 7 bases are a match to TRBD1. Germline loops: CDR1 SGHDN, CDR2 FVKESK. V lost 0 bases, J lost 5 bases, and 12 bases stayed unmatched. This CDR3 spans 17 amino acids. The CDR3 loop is CASSQDWGTASFETQYF. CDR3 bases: TGTGCCAGCAGCCAAGATTGGGGGACAGCTTCATTCGAGACCCAGTACTTC. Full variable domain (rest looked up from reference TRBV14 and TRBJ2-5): EAGVTQFPSHSVIEKGQTVTLRCDPISGHDNLYWYRRVMGKEIKFLLHFVKESKQDESGMPNNRFLAERTGGTYSTLKVQPAELEDSGVYFCASSQDWGTASFETQYFGPGTRLLVL.

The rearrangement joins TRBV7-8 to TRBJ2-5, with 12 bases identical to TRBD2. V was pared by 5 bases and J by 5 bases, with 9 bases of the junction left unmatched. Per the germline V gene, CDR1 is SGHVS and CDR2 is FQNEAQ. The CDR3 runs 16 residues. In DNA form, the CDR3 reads TGTGCCAGCAGCGCGCTAGCGGGAGGGCCGGAGGAGACCCAGTACTTC. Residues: CASSALAGGPEETQYF.

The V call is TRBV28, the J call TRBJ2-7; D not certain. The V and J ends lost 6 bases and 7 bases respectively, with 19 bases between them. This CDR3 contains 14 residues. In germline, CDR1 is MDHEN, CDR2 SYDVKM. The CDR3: CASSQGGSNDEQYF. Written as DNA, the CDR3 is TGTGCCAGCAGCCAAGGCGGCAGCAACGATGAGCAGTACTTC.

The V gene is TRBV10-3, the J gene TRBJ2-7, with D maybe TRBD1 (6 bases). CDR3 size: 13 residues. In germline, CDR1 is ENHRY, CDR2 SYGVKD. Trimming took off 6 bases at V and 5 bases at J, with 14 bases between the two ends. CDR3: CAISPRDTNEQYF. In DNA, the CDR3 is TGTGCCATCAGCCCCCGGGACACCAACGAGCAGTACTTC.

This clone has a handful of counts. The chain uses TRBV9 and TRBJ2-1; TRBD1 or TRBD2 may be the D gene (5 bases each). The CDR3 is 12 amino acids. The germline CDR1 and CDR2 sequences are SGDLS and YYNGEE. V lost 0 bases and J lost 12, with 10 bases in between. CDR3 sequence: CASSVEGTPQFF. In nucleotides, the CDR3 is TGTGCCAGCAGCGTAGAAGGGACCCCGCAGTTCTTC.

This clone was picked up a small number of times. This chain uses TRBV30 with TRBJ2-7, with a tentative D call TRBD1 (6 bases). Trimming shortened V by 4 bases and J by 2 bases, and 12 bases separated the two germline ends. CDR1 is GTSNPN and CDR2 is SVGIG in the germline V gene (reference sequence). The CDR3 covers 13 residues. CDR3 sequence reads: CAWILQGAYEQYF. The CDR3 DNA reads TGTGCCTGGATTCTACAGGGAGCCTACGAGCAGTACTTC.